This record covers a single T cell receptor beta chain. These data come from a study of PD-L1 blockade in urothelial cancer. Study-level information: From 2014, patients received atezolizumab, given as 1,200 mg intravenously every 3 weeks. Blood analyses occurred 3 weeks (second dose) and 6 weeks post treatment start.

The assay was immunoSEQ multiplex PCR, and TCRdb's table has in-frame clones only and misses some. The profile shows some 80,000 clones, approximately 86% of them singletons. Time point described: pretreatment peripheral blood. The cohort comprised individuals with locally advanced or metastatic urothelial carcinoma. Each patient gave between 1 and 8 samples of peripheral blood mononuclear cells, which were collected pretreatment and during treatment. Germline-derived CDR1 and CDR2 are SGHVS and FQNEAQ. The CDR3 runs 16 residues. Losses at the gene ends were 2 bases for V and 4 bases for J; bases not matched to a gene: 9.

The chain has TRBV7-8 and TRBJ2-7; 9 bases agree with TRBD2. The source was PBMCs, collected around atezolizumab (anti-PD-L1) treatment. This sequence originates from a man between 35 and 55 years old with urothelial cancer. CDR3 region: CASSLSGLAGLYEQYF. CDR3 in DNA: TGTGCCAGCAGCTTATCAGGTCTAGCGGGACTGTACGAGCAGTACTTC.